The next 11 T cell receptor beta chains were all read from a single sample in a study of T cell responses to AZD1222 COVID-19 vaccine. The assay was immunoSEQ multiplex PCR, and TCRdb's table has in-frame clones only and misses some. The sample contains about 92,000 clones, approximately 90% of which appear only once. The source was peripheral blood, collected on day 0 of AZD1222 vaccination. All receptors derive from an adult in good health.

As DNA, the CDR3 is TGTGCCAGCAGCCTTGGGACTAGCGGGGTCTACGAGCAGTACTTC. This translates into CASSLGTSGVYEQYF. This chain links TRBV5-4 with TRBJ2-7, with 13 nucleotides matching TRBD2. Germline CDR1 and CDR2: SGHNT and YYREEE (reference sequence). CDR3 size: 15 residues. Losses at the gene ends were 4 bases for V and 3 bases for J; bases not matched to a gene: 4. The full variable domain, rest sourced from reference TRBV5-4 and TRBJ2-7, is ETGVTQSPTHLIKTRGQQVTLRCSSQSGHNTVSWYQQALGQGPQFIFQYYREEENGRGNFPPRFSGLQFPNYSSELNVNALELDDSALYLCASSLGTSGVYEQYFGPGTRLTVT.

CDR3: CASSLAPRVGYTF. The CDR3 DNA sequence: TGCGCCAGCAGCTTGGCCCCCCGAGTCGGCTACACCTTC. The chain employs TRBV5-1 and TRBJ1-2; D gene uncertain. V shed 0 bases and J shed 8 bases, with 11 bases lying between them. CDR1 SGHRS and CDR2 YFSETQ come from the germline V gene. This CDR3 is 13 amino acids long.

The chain joins TRBV2 to TRBJ1-5; 7 bases align to TRBD1. The CDR3 is 14 amino acids. With 3 bases clipped from V and 4 bases from J, the junction kept 3 bases outside the gene matches. Germline loops: CDR1 SNHLY, CDR2 FYNNEI. CDR3 loop: CASSETGRNQPQHF. In nucleotides, the CDR3 is TGTGCCAGCAGTGAGACAGGGCGGAATCAGCCCCAGCATTTT.

The genes are TRBV5-4 and TRBJ1-2; possibly TRBD1 for D (6 bases). There are 14 residues in the CDR3. The germline V gene has CDR1 SGHNT and CDR2 YYREEE (reference sequence). V gave up 4 bases and J gave up 2 bases, with 12 bases separating them. This chain's CDR3 is CASSTTGPNYGYTF. For the CDR3, the DNA is TGTGCCAGCAGCACGACAGGTCCCAACTATGGCTACACCTTC.

The chain employs TRBV24-1 and TRBJ2-1; the match to TRBD2 covers 9 bases. Germline trimming cut 9 bases from V and 4 bases from J; bases unmatched to any gene: 3. This CDR3 is 13 amino acids long. Germline V CDR1 and CDR2: KGHDR, SFDVKD. The CDR3 protein is CATQAGGYNEQFF. DNA for the CDR3: TGTGCCACCCAAGCGGGAGGTTACAATGAGCAGTTCTTC.

The genes are TRBV5-5 and TRBJ2-7; 9 nucleotides match TRBD2. Looked up from germline, CDR1 is SGHKS and CDR2 is YYEKEE (reference sequence). The CDR3 sequence is 15 residues long. Trimming took 2 bases from V and 3 from J; bases not matched to a gene: 6. The CDR3 DNA is TGTGCCAGCAGCTTTCAGCGGGGGGCGTACTACGAGCAGTACTTC. Its protein is CASSFQRGAYYEQYF. The entire variable domain, with the rest obtained from reference TRBV5-5 and TRBJ2-7, is as follows: DAGVTQSPTHLIKTRGQQVTLRCSPISGHKSVSWYQQVLGQGPQFIFQYYEKEERGRGNFPDRFSARQFPNYSSELNVNALLLGDSALYLCASSFQRGAYYEQYFGPGTRLTVT.

This chain connects TRBV5-6 to TRBJ1-5; 10 bases line up with TRBD1. The CDR3 length is 15 residues. Germline values: CDR1 SGHDT, CDR2 YYEEEE. The V and J ends lost 3 bases and 5 bases, in that order; junction bases with no gene match: 5. The CDR3 is CASSSRQGAHQPQHF. The DNA for the CDR3 is TGTGCCAGCAGCTCCCGACAGGGGGCGCATCAGCCCCAGCATTTT.

This chain links TRBV19 with TRBJ1-2; D gene uncertain. CDR1 LNHDA and CDR2 SQIVND come from the germline V gene (reference sequence). The CDR3 totals 12 residues. V was cut by 5 bases and J by 0 bases, with 4 bases left in between. CDR3 region: CASSQPNYGYTF. In nucleotides, the CDR3 is TGTGCCAGTAGTCAGCCTAACTATGGCTACACCTTC.

V and J are TRBV5-4 and TRBJ2-7; D is possibly TRBD1 (7 bases). Trimming shortened V by 4 bases and J by 3 bases, and 14 bases separated the two germline ends. The CDR3 runs to 14 residues. Germline V gene lookup returns CDR1 SGHNT and CDR2 YYREEE (reference sequence). CDR3 residues: CASSNGQGGYEQYF. The CDR3, as DNA: TGTGCCAGCAGCAATGGTCAGGGGGGCTACGAGCAGTACTTC.

The chain has TRBV25-1 and TRBJ2-7; 7 bases are a match to TRBD1. V trimming: 6 bases; J trimming: 2 bases; junction bases outside the gene matches: 10. CDR1 is MGHDK and CDR2 is SYGVNS in the germline V gene. CDR3 size: 15 residues. The CDR3 sequence: CASRETGVGAYEQYF. CDR3 nucleotide sequence: TGTGCCAGCAGGGAAACAGGGGTCGGGGCCTACGAGCAGTACTTC.

The chain combines TRBV7-9 with TRBJ1-2; the match to TRBD1 covers 8 bases. CDR3 length equals 14 residues. Germline V CDR1 and CDR2: SEHNR, FQNEAQ (reference sequence). V gave up 5 bases and J gave up 8 bases; unmatched junction bases: 10. The CDR3 sequence: CASSRGQASRGYTF. The DNA for the CDR3 is TGTGCCAGCAGCCGGGGACAGGCGAGTCGGGGCTACACCTTC.